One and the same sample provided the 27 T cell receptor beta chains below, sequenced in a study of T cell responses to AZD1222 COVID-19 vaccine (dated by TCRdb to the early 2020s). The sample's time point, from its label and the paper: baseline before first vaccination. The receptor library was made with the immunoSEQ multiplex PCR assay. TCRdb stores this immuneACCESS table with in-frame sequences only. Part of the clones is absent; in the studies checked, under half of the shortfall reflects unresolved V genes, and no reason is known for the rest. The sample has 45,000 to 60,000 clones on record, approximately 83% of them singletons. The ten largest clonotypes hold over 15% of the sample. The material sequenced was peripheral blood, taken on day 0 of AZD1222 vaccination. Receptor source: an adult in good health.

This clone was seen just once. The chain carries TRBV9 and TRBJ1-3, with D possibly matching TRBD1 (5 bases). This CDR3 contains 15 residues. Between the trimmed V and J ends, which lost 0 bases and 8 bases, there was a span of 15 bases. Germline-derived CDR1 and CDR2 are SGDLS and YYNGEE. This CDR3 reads CASSVAPAGIDTIYF. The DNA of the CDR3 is TGTGCCAGCAGCGTAGCCCCAGCAGGGATAGACACCATATATTTT.

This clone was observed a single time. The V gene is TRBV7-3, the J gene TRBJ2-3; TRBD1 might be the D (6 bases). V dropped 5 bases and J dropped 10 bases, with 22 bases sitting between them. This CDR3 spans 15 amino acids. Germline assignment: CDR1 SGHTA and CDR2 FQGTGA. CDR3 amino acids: CASSQTQSQGGAQYF. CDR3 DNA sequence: TGTGCCAGCAGCCAAACCCAATCACAGGGTGGTGCGCAGTATTTT.

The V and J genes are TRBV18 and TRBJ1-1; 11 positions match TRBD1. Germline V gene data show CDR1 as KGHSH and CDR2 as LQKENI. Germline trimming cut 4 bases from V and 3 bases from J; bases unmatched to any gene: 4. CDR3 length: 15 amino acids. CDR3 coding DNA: TGTGCCAGCTCACAAGGGACAGGGGGTGACACTGAAGCTTTCTTT. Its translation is CASSQGTGGDTEAFF.

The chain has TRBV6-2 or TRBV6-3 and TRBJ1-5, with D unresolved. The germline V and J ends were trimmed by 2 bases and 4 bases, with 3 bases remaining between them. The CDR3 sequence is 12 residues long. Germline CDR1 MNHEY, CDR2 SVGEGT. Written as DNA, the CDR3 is TGTGCCAGCAGTTACCAGAATCAGCCCCAGCATTTT. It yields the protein CASSYQNQPQHF.

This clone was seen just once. The chain's CDR3 is CASSDQNSPLHF. In DNA, the CDR3 is TGTGCCAGCAGCGACCAGAATTCACCCCTCCACTTT. The chain uses TRBV7-9 and TRBJ1-6; no clear D gene. The CDR3 spans 12 residues. Germline loops: CDR1 SEHNR, CDR2 FQNEAQ (reference sequence). Between the trimmed V and J ends, which lost 5 bases and 7 bases, there was a span of 6 bases.

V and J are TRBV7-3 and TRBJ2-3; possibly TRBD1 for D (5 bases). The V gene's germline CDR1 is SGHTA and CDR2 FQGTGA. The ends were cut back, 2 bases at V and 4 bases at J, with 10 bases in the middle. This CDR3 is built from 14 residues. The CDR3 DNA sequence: TGTGCCAGCAGCTTATCAGGGTCGGCAGATACGCAGTATTTT. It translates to CASSLSGSADTQYF.

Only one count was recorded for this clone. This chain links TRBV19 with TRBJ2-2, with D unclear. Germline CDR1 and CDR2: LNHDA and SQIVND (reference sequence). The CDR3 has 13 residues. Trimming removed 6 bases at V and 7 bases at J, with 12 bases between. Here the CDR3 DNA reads TGTGCCAGTAGGACGACTGGTGGCGGGGAGCTGTTTTTT. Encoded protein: CASRTTGGGELFF.

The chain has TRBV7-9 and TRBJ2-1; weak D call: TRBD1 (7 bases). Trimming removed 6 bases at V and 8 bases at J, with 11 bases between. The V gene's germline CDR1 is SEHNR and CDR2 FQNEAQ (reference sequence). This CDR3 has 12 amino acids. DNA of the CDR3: TGTGCCAGCAGAACAGGGGACTATGAGCAGTTCTTC. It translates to CASRTGDYEQFF.

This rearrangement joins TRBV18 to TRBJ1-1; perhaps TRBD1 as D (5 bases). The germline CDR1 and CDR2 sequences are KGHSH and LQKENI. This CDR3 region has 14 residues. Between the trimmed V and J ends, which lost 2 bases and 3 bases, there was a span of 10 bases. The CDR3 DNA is TGTGCCAGCTCACCAGGGGCGCAAGACACTGAAGCTTTCTTT. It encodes CASSPGAQDTEAFF.

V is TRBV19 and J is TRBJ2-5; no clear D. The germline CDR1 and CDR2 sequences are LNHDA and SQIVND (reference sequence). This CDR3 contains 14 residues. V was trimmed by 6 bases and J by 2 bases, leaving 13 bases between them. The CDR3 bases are TGTGCCAGTAGCCTGGGCCCGCGGCAAGAGACCCAGTACTTC. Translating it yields CASSLGPRQETQYF.

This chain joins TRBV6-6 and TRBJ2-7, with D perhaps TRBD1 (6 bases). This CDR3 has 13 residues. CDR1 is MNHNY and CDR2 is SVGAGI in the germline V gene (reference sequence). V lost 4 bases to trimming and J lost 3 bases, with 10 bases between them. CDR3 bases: TGTGCCAGCAGTTTAACAGGGAACTACGAGCAGTACTTC. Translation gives CASSLTGNYEQYF.

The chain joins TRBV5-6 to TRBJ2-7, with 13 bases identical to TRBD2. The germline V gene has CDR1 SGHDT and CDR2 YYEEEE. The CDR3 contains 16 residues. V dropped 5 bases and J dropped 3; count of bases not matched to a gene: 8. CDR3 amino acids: CASRRGTSGMNYEQYF. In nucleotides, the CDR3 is TGTGCCAGCAGGCGTGGGACTAGCGGGATGAACTACGAGCAGTACTTC.

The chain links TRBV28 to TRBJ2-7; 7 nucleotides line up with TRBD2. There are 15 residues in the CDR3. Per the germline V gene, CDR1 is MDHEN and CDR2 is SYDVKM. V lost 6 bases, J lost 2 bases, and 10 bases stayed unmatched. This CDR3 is CASSWLADLTYEQYF. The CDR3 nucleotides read TGTGCCAGCAGCTGGCTAGCGGACCTCACCTACGAGCAGTACTTC.

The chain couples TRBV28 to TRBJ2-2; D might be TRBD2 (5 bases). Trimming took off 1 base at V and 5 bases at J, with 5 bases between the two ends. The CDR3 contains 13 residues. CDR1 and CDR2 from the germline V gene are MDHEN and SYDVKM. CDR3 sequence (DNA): TGTGCCAGCAGTTTATCGGGGACCGGGGAGCTGTTTTTT. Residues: CASSLSGTGELFF.

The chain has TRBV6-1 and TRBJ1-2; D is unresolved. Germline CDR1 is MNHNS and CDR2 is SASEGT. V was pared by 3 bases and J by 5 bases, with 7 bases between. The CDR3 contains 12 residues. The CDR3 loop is CASSDLPYGYTF. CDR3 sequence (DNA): TGTGCCAGCAGTGATCTGCCTTATGGCTACACCTTC.

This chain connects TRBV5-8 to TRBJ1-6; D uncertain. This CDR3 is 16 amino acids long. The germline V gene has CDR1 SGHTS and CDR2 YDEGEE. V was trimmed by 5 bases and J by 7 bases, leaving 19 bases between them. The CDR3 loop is CASSIQAGVGNSPLHF. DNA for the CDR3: TGTGCCAGCAGTATTCAGGCTGGGGTAGGAAATTCACCCCTCCACTTT. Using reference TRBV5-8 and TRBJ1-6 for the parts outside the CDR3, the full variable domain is EAGVTQSPTHLIKTRGQQATLRCSPISGHTSVYWYQQALGLGLQFLLWYDEGEERNRGNFPPRFSGRQFPNYSSELNVNALELEDSALYLCASSIQAGVGNSPLHFGNGTRLTVT.

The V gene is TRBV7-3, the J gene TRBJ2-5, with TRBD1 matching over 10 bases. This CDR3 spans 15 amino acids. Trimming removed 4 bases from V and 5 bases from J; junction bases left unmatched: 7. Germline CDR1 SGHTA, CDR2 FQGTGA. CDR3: CASSSGTGDVETQYF. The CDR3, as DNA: TGTGCCAGCAGCTCTGGGACAGGGGATGTTGAGACCCAGTACTTC.

CDR3 in DNA: TGTGCCAGCAGTCCGGGACTAGGCCAAGAGACCCAGTACTTC. Protein product: CASSPGLGQETQYF. The V gene is TRBV28, the J gene TRBJ2-5; 8 nucleotides agree with TRBD2. With 5 bases clipped from V and 1 base from J, the junction kept 3 bases outside the gene matches. The CDR3 consists of 14 residues. Germline V CDR1 and CDR2: MDHEN, SYDVKM.

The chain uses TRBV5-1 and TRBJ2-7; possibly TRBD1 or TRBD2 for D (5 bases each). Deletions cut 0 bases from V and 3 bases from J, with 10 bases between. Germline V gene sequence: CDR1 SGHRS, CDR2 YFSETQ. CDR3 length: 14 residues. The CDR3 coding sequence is TGCGCCAGCAGCTTGGACCCTGGGGGCTACGAGCAGTACTTC. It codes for CASSLDPGGYEQYF.

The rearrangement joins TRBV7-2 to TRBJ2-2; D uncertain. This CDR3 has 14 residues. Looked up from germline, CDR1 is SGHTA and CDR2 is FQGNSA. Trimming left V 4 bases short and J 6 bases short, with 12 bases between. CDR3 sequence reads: CASSSPWIAGELFF. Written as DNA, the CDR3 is TGTGCCAGCAGCTCCCCTTGGATTGCCGGGGAGCTGTTTTTT.

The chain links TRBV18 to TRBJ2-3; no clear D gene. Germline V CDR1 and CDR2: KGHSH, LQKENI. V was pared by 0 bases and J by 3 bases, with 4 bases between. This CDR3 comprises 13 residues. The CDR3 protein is CASSPPPTDTQYF. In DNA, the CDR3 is TGTGCCAGCTCACCACCCCCGACAGATACGCAGTATTTT.

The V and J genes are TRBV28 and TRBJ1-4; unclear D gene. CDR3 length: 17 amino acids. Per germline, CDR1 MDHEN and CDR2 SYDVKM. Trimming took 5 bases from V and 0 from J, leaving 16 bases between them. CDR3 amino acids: CASSTSGLEATNEKLFF. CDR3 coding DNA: TGTGCCAGCAGTACTTCCGGGTTGGAAGCAACTAATGAAAAACTGTTTTTT.

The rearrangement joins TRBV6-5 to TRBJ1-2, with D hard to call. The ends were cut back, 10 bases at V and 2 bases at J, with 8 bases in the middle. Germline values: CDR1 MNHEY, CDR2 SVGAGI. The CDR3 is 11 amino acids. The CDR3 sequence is CATHLNYGYTF. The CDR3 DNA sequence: TGTGCCACCCATCTGAACTATGGCTACACCTTC.

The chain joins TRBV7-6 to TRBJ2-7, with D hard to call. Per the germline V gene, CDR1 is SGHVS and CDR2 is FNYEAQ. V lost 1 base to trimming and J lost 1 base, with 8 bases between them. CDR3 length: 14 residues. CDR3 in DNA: TGTGCCAGCAGCTTAGAAGTCGGATCCTACGAGCAGTACTTC. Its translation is CASSLEVGSYEQYF.

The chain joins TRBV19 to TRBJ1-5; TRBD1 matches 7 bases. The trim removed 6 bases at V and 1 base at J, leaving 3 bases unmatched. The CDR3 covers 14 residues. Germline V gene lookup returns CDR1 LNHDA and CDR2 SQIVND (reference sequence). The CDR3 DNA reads TGTGCCAGTAGCCCAGGGGGGAGCAATCAGCCCCAGCATTTT. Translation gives CASSPGGSNQPQHF.

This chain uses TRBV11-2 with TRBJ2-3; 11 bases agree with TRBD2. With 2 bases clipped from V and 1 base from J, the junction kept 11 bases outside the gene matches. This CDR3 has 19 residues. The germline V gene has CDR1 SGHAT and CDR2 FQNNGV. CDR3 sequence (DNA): TGTGCCAGCAGCTTAAGCCCGGGACTAGCGGTAACCGGCACAGATACGCAGTATTTT. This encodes CASSLSPGLAVTGTDTQYF.

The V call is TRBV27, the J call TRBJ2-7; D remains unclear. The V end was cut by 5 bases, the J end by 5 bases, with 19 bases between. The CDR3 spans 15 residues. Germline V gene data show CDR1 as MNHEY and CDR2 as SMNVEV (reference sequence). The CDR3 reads CASSQHYRAENEQYF. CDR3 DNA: TGTGCCAGCAGTCAACATTACCGCGCAGAGAACGAGCAGTACTTC.